The clone carrying this T cell receptor beta chain occurred many times. The data derive from a study of T cell repertoires in cytomegalovirus infection. The wider study: Public TCR beta signature analysis indicated the presence of both CMV infection and matching HLA type.

The junction had 5 bases not matched to a gene; V was cut back by 2 bases and J by 5 bases. The CDR3 is 14 amino acids. Looked up from germline, CDR1 is SQVTM and CDR2 is ANQGSEA. TCRdb itself ran the reads through MiXCR, one entry per CDR3 protein. The sample lists around 210,000 distinct CDR3 sequences, about 7% occurring once. This receptor was identified in a human donor in good health (CMV status not recorded). Some clones in this sample may be carry-over from other donors' samples. Sequenced: PBMCs. The chain uses TRBV29-1 and TRBJ2-7, with 11 bases fitting TRBD2. The CDR3 coding sequence is TGCAGCGTTGAACGGGGTAGCGGGGGGGACGAGCAGTACTTC. It encodes CSVERGSGGDEQYF.